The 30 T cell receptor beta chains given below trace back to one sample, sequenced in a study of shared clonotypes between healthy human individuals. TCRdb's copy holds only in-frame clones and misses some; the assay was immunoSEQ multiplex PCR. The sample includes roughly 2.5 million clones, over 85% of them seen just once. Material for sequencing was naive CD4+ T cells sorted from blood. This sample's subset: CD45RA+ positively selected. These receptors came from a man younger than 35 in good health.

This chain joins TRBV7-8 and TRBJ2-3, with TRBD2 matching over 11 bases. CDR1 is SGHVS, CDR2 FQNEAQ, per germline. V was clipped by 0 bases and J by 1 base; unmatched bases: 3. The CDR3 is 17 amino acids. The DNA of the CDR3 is TGTGCCAGCAGCTTAGCGCAGACTAGCGGGGGCACAGATACGCAGTATTTT. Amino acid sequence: CASSLAQTSGGTDTQYF.

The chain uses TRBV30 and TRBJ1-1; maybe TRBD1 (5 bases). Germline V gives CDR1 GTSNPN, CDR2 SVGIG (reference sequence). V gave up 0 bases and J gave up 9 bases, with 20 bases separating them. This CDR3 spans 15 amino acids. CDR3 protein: CAWSVPWSQTDKAFF. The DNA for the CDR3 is TGTGCCTGGAGTGTACCCTGGAGCCAGACAGATAAAGCTTTCTTT. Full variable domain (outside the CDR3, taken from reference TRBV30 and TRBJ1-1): SQTIHQWPATLVQPVGSPLSLECTVEGTSNPNLYWYRQAAGRGLQLLFYSVGIGQISSEVPQNLSASRPQDRQFILSSKKLLLSDSGFYLCAWSVPWSQTDKAFFGQGTRLTVV.

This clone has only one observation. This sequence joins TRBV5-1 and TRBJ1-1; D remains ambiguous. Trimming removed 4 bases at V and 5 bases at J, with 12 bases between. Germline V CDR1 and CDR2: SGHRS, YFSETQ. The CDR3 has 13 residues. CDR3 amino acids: CASSRILGTEAFF. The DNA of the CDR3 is TGCGCCAGCAGCCGAATCTTGGGGACTGAAGCTTTCTTT.

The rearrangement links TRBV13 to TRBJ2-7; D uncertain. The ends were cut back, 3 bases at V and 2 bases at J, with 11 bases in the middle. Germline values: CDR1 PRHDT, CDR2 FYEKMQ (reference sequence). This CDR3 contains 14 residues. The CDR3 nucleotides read TGTGCCAGCAGCTTTAAAAGCCTTCCCTACGAGCAGTACTTC. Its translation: CASSFKSLPYEQYF.

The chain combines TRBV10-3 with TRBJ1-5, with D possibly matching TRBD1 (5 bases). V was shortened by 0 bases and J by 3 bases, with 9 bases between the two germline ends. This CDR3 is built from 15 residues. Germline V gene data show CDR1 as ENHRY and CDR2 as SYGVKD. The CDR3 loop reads CAISESGGFNQPQHF. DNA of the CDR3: TGTGCCATCAGTGAGTCGGGGGGGTTCAATCAGCCCCAGCATTTT.

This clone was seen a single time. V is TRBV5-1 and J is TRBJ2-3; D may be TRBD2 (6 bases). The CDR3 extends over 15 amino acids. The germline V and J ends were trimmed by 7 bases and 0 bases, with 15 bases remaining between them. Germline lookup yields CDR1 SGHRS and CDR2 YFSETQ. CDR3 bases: TGCGCCAGCGGCGGGGACGGTTCTAGCACAGATACGCAGTATTTT. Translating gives CASGGDGSSTDTQYF.

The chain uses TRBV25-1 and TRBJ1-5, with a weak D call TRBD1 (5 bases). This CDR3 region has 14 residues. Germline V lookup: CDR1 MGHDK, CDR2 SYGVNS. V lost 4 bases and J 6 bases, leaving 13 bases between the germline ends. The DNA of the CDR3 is TGTGCCAGCAGTGCCCCCGGCGGGGCTCAGCCCCAGCATTTT. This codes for CASSAPGGAQPQHF. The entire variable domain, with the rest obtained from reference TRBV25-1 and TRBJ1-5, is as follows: EADIYQTPRYLVIGTGKKITLECSQTMGHDKMYWYQQDPGMELHLIHYSYGVNSTEKGDLSSESTVSRIRTEHFPLTLESARPSHTSQYLCASSAPGGAQPQHFGDGTRLSIL.

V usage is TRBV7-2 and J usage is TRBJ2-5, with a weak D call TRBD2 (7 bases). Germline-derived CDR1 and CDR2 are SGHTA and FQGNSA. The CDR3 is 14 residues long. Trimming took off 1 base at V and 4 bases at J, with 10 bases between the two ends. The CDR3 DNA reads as TGTGCCAGCAGCTTAGAGGGGGGGCGAGAGACCCAGTACTTC. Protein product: CASSLEGGRETQYF.

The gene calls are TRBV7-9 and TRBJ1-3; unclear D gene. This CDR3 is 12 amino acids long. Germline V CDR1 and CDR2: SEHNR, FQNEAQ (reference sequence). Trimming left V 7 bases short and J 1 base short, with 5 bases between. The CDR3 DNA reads TGTGCCAGCACCGAATCTGGAAACACCATATATTTT. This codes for CASTESGNTIYF.

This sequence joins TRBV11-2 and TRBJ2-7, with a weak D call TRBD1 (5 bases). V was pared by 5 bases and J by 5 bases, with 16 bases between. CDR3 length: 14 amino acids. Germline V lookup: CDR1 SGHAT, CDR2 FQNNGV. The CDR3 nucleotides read TGTGCCAGCAGCCAGCTTCAGGGTAGAAACGAGCAGTACTTC. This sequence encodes CASSQLQGRNEQYF.

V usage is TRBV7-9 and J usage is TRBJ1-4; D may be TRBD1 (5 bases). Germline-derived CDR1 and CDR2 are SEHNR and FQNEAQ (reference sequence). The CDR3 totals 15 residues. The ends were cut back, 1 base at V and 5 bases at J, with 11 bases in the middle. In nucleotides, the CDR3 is TGTGCCAGCAGCTTAGTTGACAGCGTGAATGAAAAACTGTTTTTT. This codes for CASSLVDSVNEKLFF.

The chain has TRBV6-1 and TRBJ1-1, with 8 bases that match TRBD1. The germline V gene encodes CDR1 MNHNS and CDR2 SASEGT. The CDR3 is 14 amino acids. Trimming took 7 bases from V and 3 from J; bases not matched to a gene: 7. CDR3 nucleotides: TGTGCCAGCAAAAAACAGGGGGTTGACACTGAAGCTTTCTTT. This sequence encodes CASKKQGVDTEAFF.

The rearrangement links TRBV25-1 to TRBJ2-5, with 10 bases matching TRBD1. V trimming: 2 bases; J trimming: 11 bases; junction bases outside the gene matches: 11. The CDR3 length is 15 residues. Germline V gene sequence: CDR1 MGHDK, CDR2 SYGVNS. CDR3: CASSEGGTGARGQYF. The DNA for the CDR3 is TGTGCCAGCAGTGAAGGAGGGACAGGGGCCAGGGGGCAGTACTTC.

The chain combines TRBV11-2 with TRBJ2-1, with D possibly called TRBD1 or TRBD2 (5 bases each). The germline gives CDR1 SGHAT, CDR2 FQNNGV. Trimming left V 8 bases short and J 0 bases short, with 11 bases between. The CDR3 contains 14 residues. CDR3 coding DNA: TGTGCCAGCGGCGTGGGGGTCTCCTACAATGAGCAGTTCTTC. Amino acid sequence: CASGVGVSYNEQFF.

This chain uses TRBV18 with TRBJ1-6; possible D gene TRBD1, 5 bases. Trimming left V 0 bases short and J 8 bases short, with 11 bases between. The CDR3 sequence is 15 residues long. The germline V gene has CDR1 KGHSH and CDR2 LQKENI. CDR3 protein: CASSPPPGGDSPLHF. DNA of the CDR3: TGTGCCAGCTCACCACCCCCGGGGGGGGATTCACCCCTCCACTTT.

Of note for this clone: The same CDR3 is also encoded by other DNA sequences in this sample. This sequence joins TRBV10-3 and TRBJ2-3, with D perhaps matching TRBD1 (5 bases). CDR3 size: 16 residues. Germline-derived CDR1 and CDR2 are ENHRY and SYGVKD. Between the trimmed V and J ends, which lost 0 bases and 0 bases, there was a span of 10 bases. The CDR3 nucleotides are TGTGCCATCAGTGAGTCTGCAGGGTCTAGCACAGATACGCAGTATTTT. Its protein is CAISESAGSSTDTQYF.

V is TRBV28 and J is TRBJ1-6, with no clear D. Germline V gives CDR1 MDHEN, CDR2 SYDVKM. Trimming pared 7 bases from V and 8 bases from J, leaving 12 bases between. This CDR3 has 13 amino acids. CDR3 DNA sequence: TGTGCCAGCATCGACCTACCGGATTCACCCCTCCACTTT. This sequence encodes CASIDLPDSPLHF.

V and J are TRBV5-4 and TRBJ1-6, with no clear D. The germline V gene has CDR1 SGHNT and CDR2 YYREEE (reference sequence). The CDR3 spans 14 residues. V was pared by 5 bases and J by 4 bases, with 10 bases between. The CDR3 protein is CASSPDTYNSPLHF. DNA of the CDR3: TGTGCCAGCAGTCCCGATACTTATAATTCACCCCTCCACTTT. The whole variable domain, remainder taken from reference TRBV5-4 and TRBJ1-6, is ETGVTQSPTHLIKTRGQQVTLRCSSQSGHNTVSWYQQALGQGPQFIFQYYREEENGRGNFPPRFSGLQFPNYSSELNVNALELDDSALYLCASSPDTYNSPLHFGNGTRLTVT.

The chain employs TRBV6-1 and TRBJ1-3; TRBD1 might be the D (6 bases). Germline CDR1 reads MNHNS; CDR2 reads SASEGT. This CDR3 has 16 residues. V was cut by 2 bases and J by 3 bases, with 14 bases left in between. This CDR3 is CASSESGGPVGNTIYF. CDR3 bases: TGTGCCAGCAGTGAAAGTGGGGGGCCGGTTGGAAACACCATATATTTT.

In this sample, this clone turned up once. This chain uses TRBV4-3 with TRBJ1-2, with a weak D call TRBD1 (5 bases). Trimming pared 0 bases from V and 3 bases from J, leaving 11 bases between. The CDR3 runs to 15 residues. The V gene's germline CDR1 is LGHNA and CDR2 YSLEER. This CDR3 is CASSQDPGEDYGYTF. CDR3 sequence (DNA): TGCGCCAGCAGCCAAGATCCGGGGGAGGACTATGGCTACACCTTC.

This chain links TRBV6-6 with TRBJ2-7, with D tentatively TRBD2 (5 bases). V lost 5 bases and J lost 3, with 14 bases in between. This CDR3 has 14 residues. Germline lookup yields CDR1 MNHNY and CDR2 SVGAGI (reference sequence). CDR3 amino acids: CASSGPSGGYEQYF. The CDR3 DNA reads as TGTGCCAGCAGTGGCCCCTCCGGAGGCTACGAGCAGTACTTC.

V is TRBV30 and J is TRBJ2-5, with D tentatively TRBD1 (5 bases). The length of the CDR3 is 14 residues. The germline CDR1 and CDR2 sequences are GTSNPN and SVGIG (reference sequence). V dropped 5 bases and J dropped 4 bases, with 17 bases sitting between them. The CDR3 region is CAWDQGTKLETQYF. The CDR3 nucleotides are TGTGCCTGGGACCAGGGCACCAAACTAGAGACCCAGTACTTC.

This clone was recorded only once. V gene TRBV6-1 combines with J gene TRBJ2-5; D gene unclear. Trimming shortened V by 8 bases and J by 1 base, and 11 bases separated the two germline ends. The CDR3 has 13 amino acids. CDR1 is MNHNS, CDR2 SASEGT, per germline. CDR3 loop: CASLMGFQETQYF. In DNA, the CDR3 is TGTGCCAGCCTTATGGGGTTCCAAGAGACCCAGTACTTC.

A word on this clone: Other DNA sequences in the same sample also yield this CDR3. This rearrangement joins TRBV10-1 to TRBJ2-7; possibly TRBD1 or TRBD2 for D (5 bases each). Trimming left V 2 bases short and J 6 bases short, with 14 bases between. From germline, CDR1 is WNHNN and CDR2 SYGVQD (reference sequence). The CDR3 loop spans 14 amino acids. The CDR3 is CASSEGAGTGEQYF. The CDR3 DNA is TGCGCCAGCAGTGAGGGGGCAGGGACGGGCGAGCAGTACTTC.

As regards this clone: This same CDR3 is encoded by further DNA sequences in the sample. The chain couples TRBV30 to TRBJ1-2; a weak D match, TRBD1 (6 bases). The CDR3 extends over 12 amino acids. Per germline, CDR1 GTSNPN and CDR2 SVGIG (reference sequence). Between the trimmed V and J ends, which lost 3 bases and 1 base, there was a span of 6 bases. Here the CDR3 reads CAWRDSNYGYTF. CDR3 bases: TGTGCCTGGAGGGACAGTAACTATGGCTACACCTTC. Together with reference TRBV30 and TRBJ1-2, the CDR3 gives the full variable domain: SQTIHQWPATLVQPVGSPLSLECTVEGTSNPNLYWYRQAAGRGLQLLFYSVGIGQISSEVPQNLSASRPQDRQFILSSKKLLLSDSGFYLCAWRDSNYGYTFGSGTRLTVV.

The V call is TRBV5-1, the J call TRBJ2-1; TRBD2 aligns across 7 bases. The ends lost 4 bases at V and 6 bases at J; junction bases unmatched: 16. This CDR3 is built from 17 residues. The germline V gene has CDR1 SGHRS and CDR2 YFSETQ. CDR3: CASSPTLGAGISNEQFF. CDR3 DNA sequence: TGCGCCAGCAGCCCTACCCTAGGAGCGGGGATAAGCAATGAGCAGTTCTTC.

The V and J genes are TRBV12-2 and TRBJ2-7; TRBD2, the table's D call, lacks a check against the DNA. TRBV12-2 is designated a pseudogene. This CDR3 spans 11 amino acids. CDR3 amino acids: CASRLGRREYF. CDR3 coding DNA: TGTGCAAGTCGCTTAGGGCGGCGAGAGTACTTC.

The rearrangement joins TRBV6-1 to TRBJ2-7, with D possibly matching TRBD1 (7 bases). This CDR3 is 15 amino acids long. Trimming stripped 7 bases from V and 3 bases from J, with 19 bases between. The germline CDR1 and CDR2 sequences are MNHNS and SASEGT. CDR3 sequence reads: CASKEGGTAIYEQYF. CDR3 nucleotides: TGTGCCAGCAAAGAGGGCGGGACAGCCATCTACGAGCAGTACTTC.

CDR3 in DNA: TGCGCCAGCAGCTTGGGGAGGACAGGGGTAAACACAGATACGCAGTATTTT. Translating gives CASSLGRTGVNTDTQYF. This chain joins TRBV5-1 and TRBJ2-3; 9 bases fit TRBD1. This CDR3 region has 17 residues. Germline V gene sequence: CDR1 SGHRS, CDR2 YFSETQ. J lost 2 bases, V lost 0 bases, and 7 bases had no gene match.

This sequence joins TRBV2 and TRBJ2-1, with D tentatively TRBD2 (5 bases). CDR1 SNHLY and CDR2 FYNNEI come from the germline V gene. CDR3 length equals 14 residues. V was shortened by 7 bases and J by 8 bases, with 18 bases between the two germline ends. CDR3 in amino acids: CASTEGGGMDEQFF. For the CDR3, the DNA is TGTGCCAGCACCGAGGGTGGCGGCATGGATGAGCAGTTCTTC. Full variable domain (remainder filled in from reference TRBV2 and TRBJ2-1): EPEVTQTPSHQVTQMGQEVILRCVPISNHLYFYWYRQILGQKVEFLVSFYNNEISEKSEIFDDQFSVERPDGSNFTLKIRSTKLEDSAMYFCASTEGGGMDEQFFGPGTRLTVL.